This T cell receptor beta chain was sequenced for a study of blood T cell repertoires in COVID-19. Clones were read by immunoSEQ multiplex PCR, and TCRdb kept only the in-frame ones, dropping some. Of about 45,000 clones in the sample, roughly nine tenths were seen once. The sequenced sample was peripheral blood. The clonotype was recovered from a human donor in a cohort sampled during active COVID-19.

The CDR3 bases are TGTGCCAGCAGCTCTCGCGGACAGGGACGGAACACCGGGGAGCTGTTTTTT. Its protein product is CASSSRGQGRNTGELFF. J is TRBJ2-2 and V is TRBV7-8; TRBD1 matches at 8 bases. This CDR3 has 17 residues. CDR1 and CDR2 from the germline V gene are SGHVS and FQNEAQ. Germline trimming cut 4 bases from V and 1 base from J; bases unmatched to any gene: 8.